The 12 T cell receptor beta chains below all came from one sample that was sequenced in a study of blood T cell repertoires in COVID-19. TCRdb keeps only in-frame clones here, not all; method: immunoSEQ multiplex PCR. Of about 60,000 clones in the sample, roughly 76% were seen once. Material: peripheral blood. These receptors originate from a man between 50 and 59 years old with active or convalescent COVID-19.

This rearrangement joins TRBV5-1 to TRBJ2-1; 7 nucleotides line up with TRBD1. CDR1 and CDR2 (germline): SGHRS, YFSETQ. The CDR3 extends over 16 amino acids. With V trimmed by 4 bases and J by 1 base, 8 bases remained unmatched. The CDR3 loop is CASSANRGRSYNEQFF. The CDR3, as DNA: TGCGCCAGCAGCGCTAACAGGGGACGGTCCTACAATGAGCAGTTCTTC.

Only one count was recorded for this clone. This chain uses TRBV25-1 with TRBJ1-4; D is perhaps TRBD1 (5 bases). The germline gives CDR1 MGHDK, CDR2 SYGVNS. The CDR3 runs 17 residues. Trimming cost V 6 bases and J 3 bases, with 20 bases left between them. The chain's CDR3 is CASSYSNGGTANEKLFF. CDR3 nucleotides: TGTGCCAGCAGCTATTCAAATGGGGGGACGGCTAATGAAAAACTGTTTTTT.

The rearrangement links TRBV13 to TRBJ1-2, with 9 bases lining up with TRBD1. Germline V gene sequence: CDR1 PRHDT, CDR2 FYEKMQ (reference sequence). CDR3 length equals 15 residues. The V and J ends lost 4 bases and 6 bases, in that order; junction bases with no gene match: 9. The CDR3 coding sequence is TGTGCCAGCAGCTCGAACAGGGGGCGGAACGATGGCTACACCTTC. It yields the protein CASSSNRGRNDGYTF.

The V call is TRBV6-4, the J call TRBJ2-5; TRBD1 aligns across 8 bases. Per germline, CDR1 MRHNA and CDR2 SNTAGT. The trim removed 5 bases at V and 5 bases at J, leaving 4 bases unmatched. CDR3 length: 13 residues. The CDR3 region is CASSRTGIETQYF. The CDR3 DNA follows: TGTGCCAGCAGTCGGACAGGGATTGAGACCCAGTACTTC.

The J gene is TRBJ1-4, the V gene TRBV6-1; possibly TRBD1 for D (5 bases). The CDR3 is 13 residues long. V was clipped by 2 bases and J by 8 bases, with 9 bases between them. Germline CDR1 is MNHNS and CDR2 is SASEGT. The CDR3 nucleotides are TGTGCCAGCAGTGAACCAGGGAACGAAAAACTGTTTTTT. This encodes CASSEPGNEKLFF.

The chain links TRBV7-6 to TRBJ1-1, with D possibly matching TRBD1 (5 bases). V was pared by 5 bases and J by 0 bases, with 10 bases between. The germline V gene has CDR1 SGHVS and CDR2 FNYEAQ. The CDR3 consists of 14 residues. This chain's CDR3 is CASSPGPLNTEAFF. In DNA form, the CDR3 reads TGTGCCAGCAGCCCAGGGCCCCTGAACACTGAAGCTTTCTTT.

This rearrangement joins TRBV6-5 to TRBJ1-1; D ambiguous. The CDR3 totals 15 residues. In germline, CDR1 is MNHEY, CDR2 SVGAGI. Trimming left V 4 bases short and J 5 bases short, with 17 bases between. This CDR3 reads CASSFVGRGGTEAFF. The CDR3 DNA reads TGTGCCAGCAGTTTTGTCGGACGGGGAGGGACTGAAGCTTTCTTT.

The gene calls are TRBV27 and TRBJ2-4, with 7 bases identical to TRBD1. Germline V gene sequence: CDR1 MNHEY, CDR2 SMNVEV (reference sequence). The ends lost 5 bases at V and 5 bases at J; junction bases unmatched: 3. The length of the CDR3 is 13 residues. CDR3 residues: CASSEDRQNIQYF. The CDR3 DNA is TGTGCCAGCAGTGAGGACAGGCAAAACATTCAGTACTTC.

In its sample, this clone was seen a few times. The V gene is TRBV7-3, the J gene TRBJ1-2; TRBD1 is a possible D gene (6 bases). V was clipped by 2 bases and J by 4 bases, with 8 bases between them. The germline V gene has CDR1 SGHTA and CDR2 FQGTGA. The CDR3 loop spans 13 amino acids. The CDR3 protein is CASSLDRSYGYTF. The CDR3 DNA reads TGTGCCAGCAGCTTAGACAGGAGCTATGGCTACACCTTC.

The V call is TRBV6-5, the J call TRBJ1-1; D unclear. V was clipped by 6 bases and J by 2 bases, with 10 bases between them. Per germline, CDR1 MNHEY and CDR2 SVGAGI. The CDR3 consists of 13 residues. The chain's CDR3 is CASRYDFNTEAFF. The CDR3 DNA reads as TGTGCCAGCAGATATGACTTCAACACTGAAGCTTTCTTT.

This clone has only a few counts. The chain uses TRBV19 and TRBJ1-3; D is unresolved. With 2 bases removed from V and 1 base from J, the gap between germline ends came to 9 bases. The CDR3 runs 15 residues. Germline CDR1 reads LNHDA; CDR2 reads SQIVND (reference sequence). Written as DNA, the CDR3 is TGTGCCAGTAGTATAAGCCAGGTTTCTGGAAACACCATATATTTT. Residues: CASSISQVSGNTIYF.

V is TRBV11-2 and J is TRBJ2-1; D gene unclear. Trimming stripped 5 bases from V and 4 bases from J, with 3 bases between. The CDR3 spans 11 residues. CDR1 and CDR2 from the germline V gene are SGHAT and FQNNGV. CDR3 sequence (DNA): TGTGCCAGCAGCCCATACAATGAGCAGTTCTTC. Translating it yields CASSPYNEQFF.